These 5 T cell receptor beta chains were sequenced from one sample in a study of CD8 T cells in Susac syndrome. The RNA, roughly 0.5 to 1 ug, was put through reverse transcription using random hexamers. Using its own MiXCR run on the immunoSEQ multiplex PCR reads, TCRdb lists one record per CDR3 protein. This table holds approximately 200,000 distinct CDR3 sequences, around 90% found once. The sequencing input was CD8+ T cells from PBMCs. The receptor set was obtained from a human donor with multiple sclerosis.

A single count supports this clonotype. V gene TRBV20-1 combines with J gene TRBJ2-3; 11 nucleotides agree with TRBD2. CDR1 is DFQATT and CDR2 is SNEGSKA in the germline V gene (reference sequence). CDR3 length equals 15 residues. Losses at the gene ends were 5 bases for V and 2 bases for J; bases not matched to a gene: 6. CDR3 protein: CSASASGGNTDTQYF. CDR3 bases: TGCAGTGCTTCGGCTAGCGGGGGGAACACAGATACGCAGTATTTT.

V is TRBV7-8 and J is TRBJ2-2; 13 nucleotides align to TRBD2. Germline CDR1 SGHVS, CDR2 FQNEAQ. With 3 bases clipped from V and 7 bases from J, the junction kept 5 bases outside the gene matches. The CDR3 totals 16 residues. The CDR3 protein is CASSLGLAGSHGELFF. The CDR3 nucleotides are TGTGCCAGCAGCTTGGGACTAGCGGGAAGTCACGGGGAGCTGTTTTTT.

This chain links TRBV12-3 or TRBV12-4 with TRBJ2-2; 13 bases align to TRBD2. This CDR3 contains 17 residues. Losses at the gene ends were 7 bases for V and 1 base for J; bases not matched to a gene: 6. CDR3 sequence (DNA): TGTGCCAGCACCCCGACTAGCGGGAGGATGAACACCGGGGAGCTGTTTTTT. This gives the protein CASTPTSGRMNTGELFF.

The chain combines TRBV20-1 with TRBJ2-3, with unresolved D. Trimming cost V 6 bases and J 2 bases, with 15 bases left between them. CDR3 size: 14 residues. Germline assignment: CDR1 DFQATT and CDR2 SNEGSKA (reference sequence). This chain's CDR3 is CSAPGLTATDTQYF. CDR3 DNA sequence: TGCAGTGCCCCCGGGCTCACCGCCACAGATACGCAGTATTTT.

The chain has TRBV29-1 and TRBJ1-1; no clear D. The CDR3 length is 13 residues. Germline CDR1 and CDR2: SQVTM and ANQGSEA. Deletions cut 0 bases from V and 0 bases from J, with 5 bases between. The CDR3 region is CSVEEGMNTEAFF. The CDR3 nucleotides read TGCAGCGTTGAAGAGGGAATGAACACTGAAGCTTTCTTT.